A selection of T cell receptor beta chains follows, all from one sample in a study of blood T cell repertoires in COVID-19. The table came from immunoSEQ multiplex PCR; TCRdb's copy has only in-frame clones and leaves some out. Of 130,000 to 150,000 clones in the sample, 80% were seen once. The sequenced sample consisted of peripheral blood. Receptor source: a man in his 70s who had recovered from COVID-19. Both conserved end residues are part of each CDR3. D genes are given only for firm matches. Size is stated for part of the rows, as once, few or many counts, or as a class when the clone is expanded.

.,TRBV6-6,TRBJ2-7,.,CASSPGPTASYEQYF,TGTGCCAGCAGTCCTGGACCGACAGCCTCCTACGAGCAGTACTTC
.,TRBV19,TRBJ2-1,.,CASSDGPSEEFF,TGTGCCAGTAGCGACGGACCCTCGGAGGAGTTCTTC
.,TRBV5-6,TRBJ2-5,.,CASSLEEGQETQYF,TGTGCCAGCAGCTTGGAGGAGGGTCAAGAGACCCAGTACTTC
.,TRBV5-1,TRBJ2-1,.,CASSLVDQSGYNEQFF,TGCGCCAGCAGCTTGGTTGACCAATCGGGTTACAATGAGCAGTTCTTC
TRBD1,TRBV6-5,TRBJ1-1,.,CASRQQGAGTEAFF,TGTGCCAGCAGACAACAGGGGGCTGGAACTGAAGCTTTCTTT
.,TRBV7-2,TRBJ2-7,.,CASQPPRPHSYEQYF,TGTGCCAGTCAGCCCCCGCGGCCCCACTCCTACGAGCAGTACTTC
.,TRBV11-2,TRBJ2-7,.,CASSFRSGVFVREQYF,TGTGCCAGCAGCTTTAGGTCAGGGGTTTTTGTGCGCGAGCAGTACTTC
.,TRBV6-2/TRBV6-3,TRBJ2-6,.,CASSHPRAVQSSGANVLTF,TGTGCCAGCAGTCACCCGCGGGCGGTACAAAGCTCTGGGGCCAACGTCCTGACTTTC
.,TRBV2,TRBJ1-2,.,CASRTAGYTF,TGTGCCAGCAGGACAGCTGGCTACACCTTC
.,TRBV6-5,TRBJ1-1,.,CASSSPLRGKERAFF,TGTGCCAGCAGTTCTCCCCTGAGGGGGAAGGAGAGGGCTTTCTTT
.,TRBV7-9,TRBJ2-1,.,CASSLVAAFQDEQFF,TGTGCCAGCAGCTTAGTAGCGGCATTCCAGGATGAGCAGTTCTTC
TRBD2,TRBV5-4,TRBJ2-7,.,CASSLGRIFGGGRVYEQYF,TGTGCCAGCAGCCTAGGACGGATATTTGGAGGCGGGAGGGTCTACGAGCAGTACTTC
TRBD1,TRBV4-1,TRBJ1-1,.,CASSLRDRENTEAFF,TGCGCCAGCAGCCTAAGGGACAGGGAGAACACTGAAGCTTTCTTT
.,TRBV19,TRBJ1-1,.,CASSIEGGGKAFF,TGTGCCAGTAGTATAGAGGGAGGGGGTAAAGCTTTCTTT
.,TRBV5-6,TRBJ2-7,once,CASSLLTSGSYEQYF,TGTGCCAGCAGCTTGCTAACCTCCGGTTCATACGAGCAGTACTTC
TRBD1,TRBV6-5,TRBJ1-1,.,CASRGTGGFAEAFF,TGTGCCAGCAGGGGGACAGGGGGCTTTGCTGAAGCTTTCTTT
.,TRBV30,TRBJ1-5,.,CAWSESTRQPQHF,TGTGCCTGGAGTGAATCTACTAGACAGCCCCAGCATTTT
TRBD2,TRBV5-1,TRBJ2-1,.,CASSPGVAGPNEQFF,TGCGCCAGCAGCCCCGGTGTAGCGGGGCCCAATGAGCAGTTCTTC
TRBD1,TRBV10-3,TRBJ1-4,.,CAISSGTENEKLFF,TGTGCCATCAGTTCCGGGACAGAGAATGAAAAACTGTTTTTT
TRBD2,TRBV11-2,TRBJ2-7,.,CASSLEGGSGNEQYF,TGTGCCAGCAGCTTAGAGGGAGGGAGTGGTAACGAGCAGTACTTC
.,TRBV6-5,TRBJ1-1,.,CASSSGLFTEAFF,TGTGCCAGCAGTTCAGGGTTATTCACTGAAGCTTTCTTT
TRBD1,TRBV7-9,TRBJ2-7,few,CASSPGQGYEQYF,TGTGCCAGCAGCCCTGGACAGGGCTACGAGCAGTACTTC
.,TRBV9,TRBJ2-7,once,CASSVADFSYEQYF,TGTGCCAGCAGCGTAGCCGACTTCTCCTACGAGCAGTACTTC
.,TRBV25-1,TRBJ2-3,few,CASSESESSTDTQYF,TGTGCCAGCAGTGAATCCGAGTCTAGCACAGATACGCAGTATTTT
.,TRBV7-2,TRBJ2-1,.,CASSTPTGLGANEQFF,TGTGCCAGCAGCACCCCAACGGGTCTAGGCGCTAATGAGCAGTTCTTC
.,TRBV10-2,TRBJ2-1,.,CATLVSGGDNEQFF,TGCGCCACACTAGTTAGCGGAGGCGACAATGAGCAGTTCTTC
.,TRBV7-9,TRBJ1-5,once,CASSLPGGPGLSNQPQHF,TGTGCCAGCAGCTTACCGGGGGGACCGGGTCTGAGCAATCAGCCCCAGCATTTT
.,TRBV6-2/TRBV6-3,TRBJ2-1,.,CASSQALDEQFF,TGTGCCAGCAGCCAAGCGTTGGATGAGCAGTTCTTC
TRBD1,TRBV30,TRBJ1-2,.,CAWSRTGGDGYTF,TGTGCCTGGAGCCGGACAGGGGGCGATGGCTACACCTTC
TRBD2,TRBV6-5,TRBJ2-2,.,CASSYSIAGTGELFF,TGTGCCAGCAGTTACTCGATAGCGGGCACCGGGGAGCTGTTTTTT
.,TRBV5-4,TRBJ1-2,.,CASSLVPGGSHGYTF,TGTGCCAGCAGCTTGGTCCCAGGTGGGTCACACGGCTACACCTTC
.,TRBV6-5,TRBJ1-1,.,CASSYSAGNTEAFF,TGTGCCAGCAGTTACTCAGCAGGGAACACTGAAGCTTTCTTT
.,TRBV2,TRBJ1-2,.,CASTGANYGYTF,TGTGCCAGCACCGGGGCTAACTATGGCTACACCTTC
TRBD1,TRBV7-9,TRBJ1-4,.,CASRGQANEKLFF,TGTGCCAGCAGGGGACAGGCCAATGAAAAACTGTTTTTT
TRBD2,TRBV3-1/TRBV3-2,TRBJ2-5,.,CASSQERLAGPRETQYF,TGTGCCAGCAGCCAAGAGAGACTAGCGGGACCAAGGGAGACCCAGTACTTC
TRBD1,TRBV5-1,TRBJ1-1,.,CASRGTGPSNTEAFF,TGCGCCAGCAGAGGGACAGGGCCCTCTAACACTGAAGCTTTCTTT
TRBD2,TRBV7-2,TRBJ2-5,.,CASSPAWTSGQETQYF,TGTGCCAGCAGCCCCGCCTGGACTAGCGGGCAAGAGACCCAGTACTTC
.,TRBV5-4,TRBJ1-3,once,CASSLGQMPGNTIYF,TGTGCCAGCAGCTTGGGGCAAATGCCGGGAAACACCATATATTTT
.,TRBV19,TRBJ1-5,.,CASCGQYSNQPQHF,TGTGCCAGTTGTGGGCAGTATAGCAATCAGCCCCAGCATTTT
TRBD1,TRBV4-2,TRBJ2-5,.,CASSQLGQVGTQYF,TGTGCCAGCAGCCAATTGGGACAGGTCGGGACCCAGTACTTC
.,TRBV6-4,TRBJ2-1,few,CASSTLAPSSYNEQFF,TGTGCCAGCAGTACACTAGCACCGAGCTCCTACAATGAGCAGTTCTTC
.,TRBV2,TRBJ2-2,.,CASRDSFTGELFF,TGTGCCAGCCGGGACTCCTTCACCGGGGAGCTGTTTTTT
.,TRBV5-1,TRBJ2-5,.,CASSRALSETQYF,TGCGCCAGCAGTAGAGCATTGTCAGAGACCCAGTACTTC
.,TRBV7-8,TRBJ2-5,.,CASSLVSGETQYF,TGTGCCAGCAGCTTAGTATCGGGGGAGACCCAGTACTTC
.,TRBV7-2,TRBJ2-2,.,CASSPKNTGELFF,TGTGCCAGCAGCCCAAAGAACACCGGGGAGCTGTTTTTT
.,TRBV29-1,TRBJ2-2,once,CSVPKVQGGTGELFF,TGCAGCGTACCGAAAGTACAGGGCGGAACCGGGGAGCTGTTTTTT
TRBD1,TRBV12-3/TRBV12-4,TRBJ1-1,.,CASSRQGIEAFF,TGTGCCAGCAGTCGACAGGGGATTGAAGCTTTCTTT
TRBD1,TRBV7-2,TRBJ2-5,.,CASSKKGGWETQYF,TGTGCCAGCAGCAAAAAAGGGGGCTGGGAGACCCAGTACTTC
.,TRBV6-5,TRBJ1-1,once,CASSSWGRGAFF,TGTGCCAGCAGTTCATGGGGGCGAGGGGCTTTCTTT
TRBD1,TRBV4-1,TRBJ2-5,.,CASSQGGQPEETQYF,TGCGCCAGCAGCCAAGGGGGACAGCCAGAAGAGACCCAGTACTTC
TRBD1,TRBV6-5,TRBJ1-1,.,CASDRDRSRNTEAFF,TGTGCCAGCGACCGGGACAGGAGTAGGAACACTGAAGCTTTCTTT
.,TRBV5-1,TRBJ1-3,.,CASSLEGAASYSGNTIYF,TGCGCCAGCAGCTTGGAAGGGGCAGCGAGCTACTCTGGAAACACCATATATTTT
.,TRBV6-5,TRBJ1-2,.,CASSYFGQSYGYTF,TGTGCCAGCAGTTACTTCGGACAGAGCTATGGCTACACCTTC